This T cell receptor beta chain was captured by sequencing in a study of human T cells and chemical hapten exposure. Study overall: The patch tests put 0.01% DPC on the skin of the upper back and were read 6 days later.

There are a few counts of this clonotype. Antigen unknown. Each CDR3 protein gets one entry after TCRdb re-called the RACE reads with MiXCR. Of some 170,000 distinct CDR3 sequences in the sample, 20% to 25% are singletons; the top ten hold under 8.5%. The CDR3 contains 14 residues. With 1 base clipped from V and 7 bases from J, the junction kept 4 bases outside the gene matches. In germline, CDR1 is SGHKS, CDR2 YYEKEE (reference sequence). Study results and caveats: DPC sensitization left the count of TCRs above 1 in 1000 unchanged.

This sample's time point: patch test 1, 2 weeks after DPC sensitization. Treatment indicated: therapeutic diphenylcyclopropenone sensitization with weekly scalp DPC. The sequences come from whole blood, collected in connection with sensitization to the hapten diphenylcyclopropenone (DPC). The V gene is TRBV5-5, the J gene TRBJ2-3; the match to TRBD2 covers 9 bases. The source is a woman between 45 and 60 years old with alopecia areata. Some clones in this sample may be carry-over from other donors' samples. The CDR3 nucleotides are TGTGCCAGCAGCTTGTGGCTAGCGGGAAATACGCAGTATTTT. It encodes CASSLWLAGNTQYF.